This T cell receptor (beta chain) was obtained from a study of blood T cell repertoires in COVID-19. Study at large: Acute and convalescent COVID-19 specimens originated in the United States, Italy and Spain. PBMCs, B-cell-depleted T cells, or T cells provided the cDNA or gDNA that made up the material.

V lost 0 bases and J lost 1; bases outside the gene matches: 9. The length of the CDR3 is 17 residues. Germline values: CDR1 LGHDT, CDR2 YNNKEL (reference sequence). Methods used by the authors: Reference gene primer amplification yielded estimated nucleated cell counts. Measured with immunoSEQ multiplex PCR; TCRdb has only the in-frame clones, and not every one. That table furnishes V, J and clone size, whereas the DNA furnished D and trimming. This table has tens of thousands of clones, 90% to 95% appearing once. This receptor was taken from a human donor in a cohort sampled during active COVID-19. The chain couples TRBV3-1 (or the pseudogene TRBV3-2) to TRBJ2-7; the match to TRBD1 covers 7 bases. What was sequenced was peripheral blood. The CDR3 reads CASSQEKGALGSYEQYF. CDR3 coding DNA: TGTGCCAGCAGCCAAGAGAAGGGGGCCTTAGGGTCCTACGAGCAGTACTTC.